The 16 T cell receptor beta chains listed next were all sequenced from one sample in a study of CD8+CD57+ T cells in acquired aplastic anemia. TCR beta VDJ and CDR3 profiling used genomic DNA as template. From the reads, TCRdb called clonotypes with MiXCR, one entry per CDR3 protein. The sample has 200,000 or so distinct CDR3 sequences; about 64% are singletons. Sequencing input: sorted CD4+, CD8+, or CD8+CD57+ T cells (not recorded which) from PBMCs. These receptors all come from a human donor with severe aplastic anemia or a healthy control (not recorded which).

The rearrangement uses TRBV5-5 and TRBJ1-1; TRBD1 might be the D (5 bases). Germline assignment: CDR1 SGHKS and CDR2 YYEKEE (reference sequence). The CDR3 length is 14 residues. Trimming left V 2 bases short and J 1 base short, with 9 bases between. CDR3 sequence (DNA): TGTGCCAGCAGCTTTGAAGGACAGAACACTGAAGCTTTCTTT. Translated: CASSFEGQNTEAFF. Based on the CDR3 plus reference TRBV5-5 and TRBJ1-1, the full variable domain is DAGVTQSPTHLIKTRGQQVTLRCSPISGHKSVSWYQQVLGQGPQFIFQYYEKEERGRGNFPDRFSARQFPNYSSELNVNALLLGDSALYLCASSFEGQNTEAFFGQGTRLTVV.

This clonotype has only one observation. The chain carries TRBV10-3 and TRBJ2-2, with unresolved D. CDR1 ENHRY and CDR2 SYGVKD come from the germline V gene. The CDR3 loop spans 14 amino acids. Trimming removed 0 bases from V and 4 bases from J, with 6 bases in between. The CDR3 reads CAISESQVTGELFF. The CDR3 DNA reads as TGTGCCATCAGTGAGTCGCAGGTCACCGGGGAGCTGTTTTTT.

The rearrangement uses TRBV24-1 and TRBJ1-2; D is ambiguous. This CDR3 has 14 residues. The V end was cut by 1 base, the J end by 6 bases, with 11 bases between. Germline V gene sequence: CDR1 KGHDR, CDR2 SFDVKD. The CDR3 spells CATSDFSGIHGYTF. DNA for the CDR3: TGTGCCACCAGTGATTTCTCGGGGATCCATGGCTACACCTTC.

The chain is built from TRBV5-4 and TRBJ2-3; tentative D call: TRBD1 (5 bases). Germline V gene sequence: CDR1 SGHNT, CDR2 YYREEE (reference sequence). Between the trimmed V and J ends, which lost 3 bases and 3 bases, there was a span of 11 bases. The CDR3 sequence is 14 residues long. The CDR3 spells CASSSLQGTDTQYF. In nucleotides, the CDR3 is TGTGCCAGCAGCTCGCTTCAGGGAACAGATACGCAGTATTTT.

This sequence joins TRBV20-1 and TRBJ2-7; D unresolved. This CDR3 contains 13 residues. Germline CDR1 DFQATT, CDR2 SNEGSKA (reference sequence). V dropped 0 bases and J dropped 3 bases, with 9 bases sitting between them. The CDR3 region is CSARDTTVYEQYF. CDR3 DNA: TGCAGTGCTAGAGATACGACGGTCTACGAGCAGTACTTC.

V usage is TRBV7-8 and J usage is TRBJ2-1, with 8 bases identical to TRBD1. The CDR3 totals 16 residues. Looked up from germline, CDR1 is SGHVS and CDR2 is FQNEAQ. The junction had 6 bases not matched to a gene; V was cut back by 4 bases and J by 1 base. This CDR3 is CASSSWGQASYNEQFF. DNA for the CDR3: TGTGCCAGCAGCTCGTGGGGACAGGCATCCTACAATGAGCAGTTCTTC.

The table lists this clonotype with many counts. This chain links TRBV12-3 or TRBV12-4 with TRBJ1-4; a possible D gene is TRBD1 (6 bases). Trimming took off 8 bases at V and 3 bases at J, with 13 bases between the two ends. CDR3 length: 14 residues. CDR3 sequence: CASGETGSNEKLFF. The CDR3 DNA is TGTGCCAGCGGAGAGACAGGCTCTAATGAAAAACTGTTTTTT.

The chain's CDR3 is CASSPSQGRLDYEQYF. DNA of the CDR3: TGTGCCAGCAGCCCTTCACAGGGGCGGTTGGACTACGAGCAGTACTTC. The chain joins TRBV6-5 to TRBJ2-7, with TRBD1 matching 7 bases. The V and J ends lost 6 bases and 3 bases, in that order; junction bases with no gene match: 14. The CDR3 runs 16 residues. Germline CDR1 reads MNHEY; CDR2 reads SVGAGI.

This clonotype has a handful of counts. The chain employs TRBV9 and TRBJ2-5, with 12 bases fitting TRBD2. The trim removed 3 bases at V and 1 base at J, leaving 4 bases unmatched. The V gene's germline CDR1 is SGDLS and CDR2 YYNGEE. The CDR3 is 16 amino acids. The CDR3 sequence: CASSGWTSGTQETQYF. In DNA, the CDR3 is TGTGCCAGCAGCGGATGGACTAGCGGGACCCAAGAGACCCAGTACTTC.

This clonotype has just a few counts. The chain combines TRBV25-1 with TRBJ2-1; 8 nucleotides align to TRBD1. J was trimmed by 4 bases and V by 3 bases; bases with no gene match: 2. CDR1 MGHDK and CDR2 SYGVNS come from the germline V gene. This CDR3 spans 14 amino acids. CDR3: CASSEGQDYNEQFF. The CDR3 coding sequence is TGTGCCAGCAGTGAGGGACAGGATTACAATGAGCAGTTCTTC.

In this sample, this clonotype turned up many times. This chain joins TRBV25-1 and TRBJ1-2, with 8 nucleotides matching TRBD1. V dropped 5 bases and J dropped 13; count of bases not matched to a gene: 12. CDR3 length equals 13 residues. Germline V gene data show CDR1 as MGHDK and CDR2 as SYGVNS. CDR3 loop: CASSIGTGLLLTF. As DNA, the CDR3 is TGTGCCAGCAGTATAGGGACAGGCCTTCTGCTCACCTTC.

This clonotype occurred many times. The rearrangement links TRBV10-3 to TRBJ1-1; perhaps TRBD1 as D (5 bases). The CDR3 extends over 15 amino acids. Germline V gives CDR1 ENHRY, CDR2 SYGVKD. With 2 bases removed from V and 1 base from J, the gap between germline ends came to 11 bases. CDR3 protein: CAISEVGGRNTEAFF. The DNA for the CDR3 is TGTGCCATCAGTGAGGTGGGGGGAAGGAACACTGAAGCTTTCTTT.

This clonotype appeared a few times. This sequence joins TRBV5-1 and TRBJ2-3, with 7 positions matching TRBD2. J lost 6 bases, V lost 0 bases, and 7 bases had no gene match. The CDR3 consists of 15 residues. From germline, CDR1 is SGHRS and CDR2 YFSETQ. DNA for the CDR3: TGCGCCAGCAGCTTGGAGGGAGCGGGACGTGATACGCAGTATTTT. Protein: CASSLEGAGRDTQYF.

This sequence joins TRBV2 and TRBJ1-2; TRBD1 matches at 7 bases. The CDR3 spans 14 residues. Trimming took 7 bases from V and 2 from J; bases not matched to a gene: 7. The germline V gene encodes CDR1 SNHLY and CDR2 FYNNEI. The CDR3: CASTTGFGNYGYTF. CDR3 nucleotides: TGTGCCAGCACGACAGGGTTTGGGAACTATGGCTACACCTTC.

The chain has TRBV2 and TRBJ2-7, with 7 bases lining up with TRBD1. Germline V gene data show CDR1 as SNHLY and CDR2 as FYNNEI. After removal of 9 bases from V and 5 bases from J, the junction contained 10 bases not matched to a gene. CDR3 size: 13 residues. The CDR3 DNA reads TGTGCCAGTGAAAGGGACAGAGTCGACGAGCAGTACGTC. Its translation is CASERDRVDEQYV.

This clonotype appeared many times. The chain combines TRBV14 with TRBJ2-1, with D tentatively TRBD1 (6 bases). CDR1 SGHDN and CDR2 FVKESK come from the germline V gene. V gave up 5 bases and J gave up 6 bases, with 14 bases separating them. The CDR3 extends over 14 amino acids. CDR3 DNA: TGTGCCAGCAGCGACGGGACATCGGGCAATGAGCAGTTCTTC. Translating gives CASSDGTSGNEQFF.